The clone carrying this TCR beta chain was detected only a few times. This record comes from a study of T cells in Graves' hyperthyroidism and ophthalmopathy. TCR beta CDR3 regions were amplified from RNA transcripts. Initially, a first-round RT-PCR of the TCR CDR3 employed the HTBI primer set. TCRdb fed the multiplex PCR reads into MiXCR, producing one record per CDR3 protein. The sample consists of around 690,000 distinct CDR3 sequences, 17% of them appearing once. Graves' hyperthyroidism qualified as stable when ophthalmopathy did not progress within 18 months. V was shortened by 10 bases and J by 6 bases, with 16 bases between the two germline ends. CDR1 LNHDA and CDR2 SQIVND come from the germline V gene (reference sequence). This CDR3 comprises 13 residues.

This TCR derives from a man aged 45-60 years with Graves' hyperthyroidism. The material sequenced was blood. The rearrangement uses TRBV19 and TRBJ2-1; D is tentatively TRBD1 or TRBD2 (7 bases each). The CDR3 DNA reads TGTGCCACAGGGGGGAGGGTACTCAATGAGCAGTTCTTC. The encoded protein is CATGGRVLNEQFF. Variable domain in full (rest from reference TRBV19 and TRBJ2-1): DGGITQSPKYLFRKEGQNVTLSCEQNLNHDAMYWYRQDPGQGLRLIYYSQIVNDFQKGDIAEGYSVSREKKESFPLTVTSAQKNPTAFYLCATGGRVLNEQFFGPGTRLTVL.